These 27 T cell receptor beta chains were all obtained from the same sample, sequenced in a study of T-cell reconstitution after alpha-beta-depleted transplantation in children. Molecular barcoding with unique molecular identifiers was used for the TCRbeta library. TCRdb called the PCR reads again in MiXCR, with one record for every CDR3 protein. The sample has some 600,000 distinct CDR3 sequences, over 10% seen once. The source material was PBMCs, mostly from graft donor cells, sampled 360 days after TCRalphabeta/CD19-depleted stem cell transplant. The receptors were sampled from a male patient younger than 18 who had a stem cell transplant for acute myeloid leukemia, so the T cells may come from the graft donor.

The chain links TRBV20-1 to TRBJ2-1; possible D gene TRBD1, 6 bases. This CDR3 comprises 16 residues. The V gene lost 1 base and the J gene lost 5 bases, with 18 bases spanning the gap. CDR1 is DFQATT, CDR2 SNEGSKA, per germline (reference sequence). Here the CDR3 DNA reads TGCAGTGCTAGAGGGAGAATCGGGACACCTCACAATGAGCAGTTCTTC. Translation gives CSARGRIGTPHNEQFF.

V gene TRBV20-1 combines with J gene TRBJ1-1; no definite D call. The V gene's germline CDR1 is DFQATT and CDR2 SNEGSKA (reference sequence). V was trimmed by 0 bases and J by 2 bases, leaving 10 bases between them. The CDR3 is made up of 14 amino acids. CDR3 nucleotide sequence: TGCAGTGCTAGAGATCCGGCCCCCAACACTGAAGCTTTCTTT. Its translation is CSARDPAPNTEAFF.

This clonotype occurred a few times. The CDR3 region has the DNA TGTGCCAGCAGCTCCCCCATAACAGGCGGCGGGACAGATACGCAGTATTTT. Encoded protein: CASSSPITGGGTDTQYF. The chain has TRBV5-6 and TRBJ2-3; perhaps D is TRBD1 or TRBD2 (5 bases each). CDR3 length: 17 residues. Germline CDR1 reads SGHDT; CDR2 reads YYEEEE. Trimming pared 3 bases from V and 3 bases from J, leaving 20 bases between.

This clonotype appeared many times. The CDR3, as DNA: TGCGCCAGCAGCCGGATGTCGGGAAAAGTGCAGTTCTTC. Amino acids: CASSRMSGKVQFF. The chain is built from TRBV4-3 and TRBJ2-1, with D possibly matching TRBD2 (5 bases). The CDR3 spans 13 residues. Trimming cost V 4 bases and J 12 bases, with 16 bases left between them. Germline V CDR1 and CDR2: LGHNA, YSLEER.

This chain links TRBV20-1 with TRBJ2-2, with 8 bases identical to TRBD2. Trimming at V came to 6 bases and at J to 5 bases, leaving 8 bases not matched to a gene. Germline lookup yields CDR1 DFQATT and CDR2 SNEGSKA (reference sequence). The CDR3 is 14 amino acids. DNA of the CDR3: TGCAGTGCACCGACGAGACTAGCGACCGGGGAGCTGTTTTTT. Translation: CSAPTRLATGELFF.

This clonotype was observed many times. The chain carries TRBV6-2 or TRBV6-3 and TRBJ2-5; D may be TRBD2 (6 bases). The V and J ends lost 4 bases and 5 bases respectively, with 17 bases between them. The CDR3 sequence is 15 residues long. CDR1 MNHEY and CDR2 SVGEGT come from the germline V gene. The CDR3 coding sequence is TGTGCCAGCAGTTCGACTATCCCCCGGGAGGAGACCCAGTACTTC. Its protein product is CASSSTIPREETQYF.

The gene calls are TRBV20-1 and TRBJ2-1; 8 bases agree with TRBD2. V dropped 0 bases and J dropped 14; count of bases not matched to a gene: 0. Germline lookup yields CDR1 DFQATT and CDR2 SNEGSKA (reference sequence). This CDR3 comprises 10 residues. The chain's CDR3 is CSARELAEFF. DNA of the CDR3: TGCAGTGCTAGAGAACTAGCGGAGTTCTTC.

This clonotype has just a few counts. This chain connects TRBV9 to TRBJ2-1, with D possibly being TRBD2 (6 bases). Trimming removed 2 bases from V and 3 bases from J, with 18 bases in between. This CDR3 is built from 17 residues. Germline values: CDR1 SGDLS, CDR2 YYNGEE. Written as DNA, the CDR3 is TGTGCCAGCAGCGTCTCCCCATCTCGCGGGGACTACAATGAGCAGTTCTTC. This sequence encodes CASSVSPSRGDYNEQFF.

This clonotype was recorded many times. The rearrangement links TRBV14 to TRBJ2-2, with a weak D call TRBD1 (5 bases). The CDR3 is 13 amino acids. The germline gives CDR1 SGHDN, CDR2 FVKESK. Trimming pared 6 bases from V and 3 bases from J, leaving 8 bases between. DNA of the CDR3: TGTGCCAGCAGTCGACAGCACACCGGGGAGCTGTTTTTT. Translation gives CASSRQHTGELFF.

This clonotype came up a few times. The chain couples TRBV14 to TRBJ2-2, with D possibly being TRBD1 (5 bases). Trimming took off 1 base at V and 4 bases at J, with 13 bases between the two ends. The CDR3 spans 16 residues. Germline-derived CDR1 and CDR2 are SGHDN and FVKESK. The CDR3 region is CASSQVKGFPTGELFF. For the CDR3, the DNA is TGTGCCAGCAGCCAAGTGAAGGGGTTCCCCACCGGGGAGCTGTTTTTT.

This clonotype was detected ten times or more. J is TRBJ2-1 and V is TRBV9; weak D call: TRBD2 (6 bases). V dropped 0 bases and J dropped 7 bases, with 11 bases sitting between them. Germline CDR1 reads SGDLS; CDR2 reads YYNGEE. This CDR3 contains 14 residues. The CDR3 spells CASSVAGTQNEQFF. CDR3 DNA: TGTGCCAGCAGCGTAGCCGGGACTCAGAATGAGCAGTTCTTC.

The sample holds a few counts of this clonotype. The J gene is TRBJ2-1, the V gene TRBV29-1; 7 bases line up with TRBD2. Germline CDR1 reads SQVTM; CDR2 reads ANQGSEA. Trimming took 3 bases from V and 0 from J; bases not matched to a gene: 8. The CDR3 runs to 16 residues. For the CDR3, the DNA is TGCAGCGTTGACCCCCTCAGCGGGGCCTCCTACAATGAGCAGTTCTTC. This encodes CSVDPLSGASYNEQFF.

The chain is built from TRBV10-3 and TRBJ2-1, with D perhaps TRBD2 (5 bases). Trimming removed 6 bases from V and 8 bases from J, with 14 bases in between. The germline CDR1 and CDR2 sequences are ENHRY and SYGVKD. CDR3 length: 13 amino acids. The CDR3 here is CAIRRTGVDEQFF. In DNA form, the CDR3 reads TGTGCCATCAGGCGGACCGGGGTGGATGAGCAGTTCTTC.

The chain couples TRBV27 to TRBJ2-1, with 12 bases fitting TRBD2. CDR1 MNHEY and CDR2 SMNVEV come from the germline V gene (reference sequence). After removal of 4 bases from V and 6 bases from J, the junction contained 7 bases not matched to a gene. The CDR3 length is 16 residues. The DNA of the CDR3 is TGTGCCAGCAGTTCTAGGACTAGCGGGACCCTCAATGAGCAGTTCTTC. Amino acid sequence: CASSSRTSGTLNEQFF.

The table lists this clonotype with many counts. This chain joins TRBV29-1 and TRBJ2-1; 16 nucleotides align to TRBD2. V was clipped by 6 bases and J by 15 bases; unmatched bases: 8. This CDR3 contains 13 residues. Per the germline V gene, CDR1 is SQVTM and CDR2 is ANQGSEA. The CDR3 sequence is CSVGLAGGPAPFF. CDR3 coding DNA: TGCAGCGTGGGACTAGCGGGAGGGCCCGCGCCGTTCTTC.

This clonotype occurred many times. The chain's CDR3 is CSVGTDRGTYNEQFF. The CDR3 DNA reads TGCAGCGTTGGCACCGACAGGGGCACCTACAATGAGCAGTTCTTC. The gene calls are TRBV29-1 and TRBJ2-1; 8 bases are a match to TRBD1. CDR1 and CDR2 (germline): SQVTM, ANQGSEA. V lost 4 bases and J lost 2; bases outside the gene matches: 7. The CDR3 extends over 15 amino acids.

This clonotype was counted a few times. This chain connects TRBV10-3 to TRBJ1-1; possible D gene TRBD1, 6 bases. Between the trimmed V and J ends, which lost 10 bases and 0 bases, there was a span of 21 bases. CDR3 length equals 16 residues. CDR1 and CDR2 from the germline V gene are ENHRY and SYGVKD. In DNA form, the CDR3 reads TGTGCCACCCTCACAGGACAGTTGACTATGAACACTGAAGCTTTCTTT. Protein sequence: CATLTGQLTMNTEAFF.

The J gene is TRBJ2-5, the V gene TRBV10-3, with D uncertain. Looked up from germline, CDR1 is ENHRY and CDR2 is SYGVKD. The germline V and J ends were trimmed by 0 bases and 5 bases, with 10 bases remaining between them. CDR3 size: 14 residues. This CDR3 reads CAISESAPTETQYF. As DNA, the CDR3 is TGTGCCATCAGTGAGTCCGCTCCGACGGAGACCCAGTACTTC.

The chain uses TRBV7-9 and TRBJ2-2; TRBD2 is a possible D gene (6 bases). Germline CDR1 is SEHNR and CDR2 is FQNEAQ (reference sequence). V was trimmed by 4 bases and J by 1 base, leaving 16 bases between them. CDR3 size: 17 residues. CDR3 region: CASSSFGVAENTGELFF. As DNA, the CDR3 is TGTGCCAGCAGCTCCTTTGGGGTAGCGGAGAACACCGGGGAGCTGTTTTTT.

This clonotype came up a few times. J is TRBJ2-3 and V is TRBV7-9; D ambiguous. Germline V gives CDR1 SEHNR, CDR2 FQNEAQ (reference sequence). V shed 7 bases and J shed 2 bases, with 1 base lying between them. This CDR3 region has 10 residues. DNA of the CDR3: TGTGCCAGCACCACAGATACGCAGTATTTT. Translated: CASTTDTQYF.

This clonotype was counted ten times or more. V and J are TRBV5-1 and TRBJ2-2, with TRBD2 matching 9 bases. Unmatched junction bases numbered 4, after V lost 3 bases and J lost 4 bases. The CDR3 loop spans 15 amino acids. The germline V gene has CDR1 SGHRS and CDR2 YFSETQ. CDR3 sequence (DNA): TGCGCCAGCAGCTGGGGACTAGCAGGCACCGGGGAGCTGTTTTTT. Translating gives CASSWGLAGTGELFF. The variable domain in full, completed from reference TRBV5-1 and TRBJ2-2, reads KAGVTQTPRYLIKTRGQQVTLSCSPISGHRSVSWYQQTPGQGLQFLFEYFSETQRNKGNFPGRFSGRQFSNSRSEMNVSTLELGDSALYLCASSWGLAGTGELFFGEGSRLTVL.

This clonotype turned up a few times. J is TRBJ2-5 and V is TRBV7-9; D gene unclear. CDR1 SEHNR and CDR2 FQNEAQ come from the germline V gene (reference sequence). The CDR3 contains 13 residues. Trimming shortened V by 3 bases and J by 2 bases, and 7 bases separated the two germline ends. CDR3 DNA: TGTGCCAGCAGCTTGCATTGGCAAGAGACCCAGTACTTC. Translation gives CASSLHWQETQYF.

The chain combines TRBV20-1 with TRBJ2-7, with D possibly matching TRBD1 (5 bases). V lost 6 bases to trimming and J lost 4 bases, with 10 bases between them. There are 11 residues in the CDR3. Looked up from germline, CDR1 is DFQATT and CDR2 is SNEGSKA (reference sequence). CDR3 sequence (DNA): TGCAGTGCCGAGACAGTTTACGAGCAGTACTTC. This gives the protein CSAETVYEQYF.

Many counts were recorded for this clonotype. This sequence joins TRBV20-1 and TRBJ2-3; weak D call: TRBD1 (5 bases). Germline CDR1 reads DFQATT; CDR2 reads SNEGSKA (reference sequence). There are 15 residues in the CDR3. The V and J ends lost 0 bases and 3 bases respectively, with 13 bases between them. The CDR3 reads CSARDIRQGTDTQYF. CDR3 sequence (DNA): TGCAGTGCTAGAGATATTCGGCAGGGAACAGATACGCAGTATTTT.

This clonotype was detected only a few times. The chain has TRBV6-1 and TRBJ2-7; D remains unclear. The germline V gene has CDR1 MNHNS and CDR2 SASEGT. CDR3 length: 14 amino acids. V lost 6 bases, J lost 0 bases, and 12 bases lay in between. The CDR3 coding sequence is TGTGCCAGCAGCCACAAGTCGACCTCCTACGAGCAGTACTTC. It codes for CASSHKSTSYEQYF.

The V and J genes are TRBV6-2 or TRBV6-3 and TRBJ2-2; no firm D call. V shed 10 bases and J shed 7 bases, with 10 bases lying between them. The CDR3 has 11 residues. Germline CDR1 is MNHEY and CDR2 is SVGEGT. CDR3 nucleotides: TGTGCCACCGGTCGGGTCGGGGAGCTGTTTTTT. Residues: CATGRVGELFF.

V gene TRBV28 combines with J gene TRBJ2-2; TRBD1 matches at 11 bases. Germline V CDR1 and CDR2: MDHEN, SYDVKM. After removal of 4 bases from V and 0 bases from J, the junction contained 1 base not matched to a gene. The CDR3 loop spans 16 amino acids. The DNA for the CDR3 is TGTGCCAGCAGTTGGACAGGGGGCCCGAACACCGGGGAGCTGTTTTTT. This translates into CASSWTGGPNTGELFF.